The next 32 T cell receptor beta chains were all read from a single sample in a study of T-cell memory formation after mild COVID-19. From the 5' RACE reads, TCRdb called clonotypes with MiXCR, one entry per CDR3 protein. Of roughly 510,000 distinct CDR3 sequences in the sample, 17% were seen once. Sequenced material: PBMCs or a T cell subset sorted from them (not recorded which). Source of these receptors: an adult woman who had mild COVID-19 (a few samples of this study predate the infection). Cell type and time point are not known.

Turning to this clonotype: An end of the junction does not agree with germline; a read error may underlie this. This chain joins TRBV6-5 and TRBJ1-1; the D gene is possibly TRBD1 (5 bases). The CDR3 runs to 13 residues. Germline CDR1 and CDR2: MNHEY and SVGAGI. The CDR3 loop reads CSSRADTRAEAFF. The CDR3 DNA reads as TGTTCCAGCAGGGCGGACACCCGGGCTGAAGCTTTCTTT.

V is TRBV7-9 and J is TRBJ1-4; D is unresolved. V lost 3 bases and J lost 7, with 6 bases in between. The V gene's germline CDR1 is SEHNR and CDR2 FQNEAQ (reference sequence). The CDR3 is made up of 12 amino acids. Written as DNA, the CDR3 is TGTGCCAGCAGCTTTGTGAGTGAAAAACTGTTTTTT. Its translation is CASSFVSEKLFF.

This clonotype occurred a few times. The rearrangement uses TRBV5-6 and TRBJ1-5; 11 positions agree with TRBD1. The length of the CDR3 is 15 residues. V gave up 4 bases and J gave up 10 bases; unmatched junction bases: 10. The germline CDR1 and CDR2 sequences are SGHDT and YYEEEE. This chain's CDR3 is CASSARDRGRQPQHF. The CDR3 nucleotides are TGTGCCAGCAGCGCGCGGGACAGGGGGAGGCAACCCCAGCATTTT.

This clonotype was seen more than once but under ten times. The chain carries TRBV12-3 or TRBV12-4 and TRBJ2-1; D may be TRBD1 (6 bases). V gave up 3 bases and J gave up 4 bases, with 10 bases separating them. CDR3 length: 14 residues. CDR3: CASSFATGYNEQFF. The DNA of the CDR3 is TGTGCCAGCAGTTTTGCGACAGGATACAATGAGCAGTTCTTC.

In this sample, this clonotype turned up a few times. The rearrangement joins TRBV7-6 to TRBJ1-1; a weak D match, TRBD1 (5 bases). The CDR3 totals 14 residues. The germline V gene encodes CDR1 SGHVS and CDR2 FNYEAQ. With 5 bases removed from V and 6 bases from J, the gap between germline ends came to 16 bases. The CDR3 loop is CASSPTPGGAEAFF. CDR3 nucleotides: TGTGCCAGCAGCCCCACCCCCGGAGGGGCTGAAGCTTTCTTT.

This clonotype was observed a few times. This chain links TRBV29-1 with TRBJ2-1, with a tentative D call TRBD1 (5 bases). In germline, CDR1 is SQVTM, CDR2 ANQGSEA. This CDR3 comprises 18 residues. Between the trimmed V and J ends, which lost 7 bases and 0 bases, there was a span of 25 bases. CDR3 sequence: CSAEATETRMSSYNEQFF. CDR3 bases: TGCAGCGCCGAGGCGACAGAAACCCGCATGAGCTCCTACAATGAGCAGTTCTTC.

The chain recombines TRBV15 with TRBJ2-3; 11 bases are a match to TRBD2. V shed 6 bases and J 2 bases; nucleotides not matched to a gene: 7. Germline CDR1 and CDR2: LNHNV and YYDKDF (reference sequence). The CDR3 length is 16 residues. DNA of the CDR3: TGTGCCACCAGTCCCCGACTAGCGGGGAACACAGATACGCAGTATTTT. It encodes CATSPRLAGNTDTQYF.

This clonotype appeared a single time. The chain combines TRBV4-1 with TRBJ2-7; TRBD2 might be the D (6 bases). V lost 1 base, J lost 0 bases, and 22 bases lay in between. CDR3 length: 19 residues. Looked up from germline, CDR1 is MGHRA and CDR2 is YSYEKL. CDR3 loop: CASSQVRAGERGFSYEQYF. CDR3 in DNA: TGCGCCAGCAGCCAAGTAAGGGCCGGGGAACGGGGGTTCTCCTACGAGCAGTACTTC.

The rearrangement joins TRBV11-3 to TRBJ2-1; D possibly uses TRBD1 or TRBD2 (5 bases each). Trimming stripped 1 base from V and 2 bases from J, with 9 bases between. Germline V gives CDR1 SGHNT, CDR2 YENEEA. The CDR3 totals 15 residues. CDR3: CASSLAGSAYNEQFF. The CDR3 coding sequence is TGTGCCAGCAGCTTAGCAGGGAGCGCCTACAATGAGCAGTTCTTC.

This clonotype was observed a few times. The CDR3 nucleotides read TGCGCCAGCAGCTTTGGCAGCCAGTCCTACGAGCAGTACTTC. Residues: CASSFGSQSYEQYF. V usage is TRBV5-1 and J usage is TRBJ2-7, with unresolved D. This CDR3 is built from 14 residues. Between the trimmed V and J ends, which lost 2 bases and 1 base, there was a span of 10 bases. CDR1 and CDR2 (germline): SGHRS, YFSETQ.

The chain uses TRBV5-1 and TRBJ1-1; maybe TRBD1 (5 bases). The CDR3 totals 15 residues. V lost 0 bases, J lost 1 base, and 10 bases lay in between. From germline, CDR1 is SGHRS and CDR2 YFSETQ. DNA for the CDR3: TGCGCCAGCAGCTTGGAAGTAGGGGCGAACACTGAAGCTTTCTTT. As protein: CASSLEVGANTEAFF.

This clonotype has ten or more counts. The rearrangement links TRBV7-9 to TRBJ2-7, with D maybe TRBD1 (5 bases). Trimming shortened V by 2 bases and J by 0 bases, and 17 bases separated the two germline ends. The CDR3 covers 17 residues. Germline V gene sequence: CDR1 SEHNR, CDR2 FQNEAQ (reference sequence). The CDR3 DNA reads TGTGCCAGCAGCTTACCCTCGAGGACACATAGCTCCTACGAGCAGTACTTC. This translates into CASSLPSRTHSSYEQYF.

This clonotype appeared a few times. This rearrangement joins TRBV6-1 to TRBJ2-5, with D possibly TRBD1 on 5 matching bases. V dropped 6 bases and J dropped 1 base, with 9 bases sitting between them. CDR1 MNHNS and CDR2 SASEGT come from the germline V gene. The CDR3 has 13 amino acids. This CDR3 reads CASRKDTQETQYF. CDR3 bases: TGTGCCAGCAGGAAGGACACCCAAGAGACCCAGTACTTC.

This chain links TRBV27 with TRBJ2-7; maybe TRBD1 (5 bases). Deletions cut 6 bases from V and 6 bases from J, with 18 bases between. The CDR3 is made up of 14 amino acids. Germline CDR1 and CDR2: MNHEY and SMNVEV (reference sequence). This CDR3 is CASRRRLDSREQYF. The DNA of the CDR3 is TGTGCCAGCAGACGGAGACTCGACAGCCGCGAGCAGTACTTC.

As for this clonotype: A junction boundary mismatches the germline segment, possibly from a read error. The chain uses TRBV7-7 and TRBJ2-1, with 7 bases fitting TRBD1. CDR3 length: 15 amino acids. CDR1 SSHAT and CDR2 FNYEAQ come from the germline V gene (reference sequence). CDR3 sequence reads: CASSLARTGYNEQFF. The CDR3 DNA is TGTGCTAGCAGCTTAGCAAGGACAGGCTACAATGAGCAGTTCTTC.

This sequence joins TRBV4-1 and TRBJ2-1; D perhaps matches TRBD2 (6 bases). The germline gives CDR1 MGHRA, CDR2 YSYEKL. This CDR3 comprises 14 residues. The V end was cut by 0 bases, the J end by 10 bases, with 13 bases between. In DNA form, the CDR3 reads TGCGCCAGCAGCCAAGATAAAGGCGGGACCGAGCAGTTCTTC. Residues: CASSQDKGGTEQFF.

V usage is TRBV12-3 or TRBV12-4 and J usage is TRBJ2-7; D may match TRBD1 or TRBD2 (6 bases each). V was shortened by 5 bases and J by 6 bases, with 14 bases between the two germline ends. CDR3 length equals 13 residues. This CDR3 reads CASSHGGGTEQYF. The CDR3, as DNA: TGTGCCAGCAGTCACGGAGGGGGGACCGAGCAGTACTTC.

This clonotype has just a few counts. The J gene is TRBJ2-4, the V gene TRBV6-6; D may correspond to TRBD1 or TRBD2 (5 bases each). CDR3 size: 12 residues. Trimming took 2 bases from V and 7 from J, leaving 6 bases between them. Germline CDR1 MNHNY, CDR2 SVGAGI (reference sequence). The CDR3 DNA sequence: TGTGCCAGCAGTTACGAGGGGAACATTCAGTACTTC. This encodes CASSYEGNIQYF.

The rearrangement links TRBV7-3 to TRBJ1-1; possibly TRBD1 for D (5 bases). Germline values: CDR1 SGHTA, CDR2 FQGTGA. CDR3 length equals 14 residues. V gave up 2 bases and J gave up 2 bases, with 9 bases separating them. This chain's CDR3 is CASSLLRVNTEAFF. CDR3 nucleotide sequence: TGTGCCAGCAGCTTACTCAGGGTTAACACTGAAGCTTTCTTT.

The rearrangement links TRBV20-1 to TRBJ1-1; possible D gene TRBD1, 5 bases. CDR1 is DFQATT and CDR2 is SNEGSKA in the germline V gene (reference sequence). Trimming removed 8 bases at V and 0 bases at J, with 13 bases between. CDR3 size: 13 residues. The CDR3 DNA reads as TGCAGTTCCATGGGACGGATGAACACTGAAGCTTTCTTT. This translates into CSSMGRMNTEAFF.

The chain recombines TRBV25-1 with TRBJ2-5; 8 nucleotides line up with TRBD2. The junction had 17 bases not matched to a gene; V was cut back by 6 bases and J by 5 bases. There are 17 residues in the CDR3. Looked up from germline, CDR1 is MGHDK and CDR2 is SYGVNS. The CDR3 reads CASRPQRGGRSGETQYF. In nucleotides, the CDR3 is TGTGCCAGCAGACCCCAGCGCGGCGGGAGGTCAGGCGAGACCCAGTACTTC.

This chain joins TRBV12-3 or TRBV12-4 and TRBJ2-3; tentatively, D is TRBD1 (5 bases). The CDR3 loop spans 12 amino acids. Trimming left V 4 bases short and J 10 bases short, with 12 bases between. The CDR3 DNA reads TGTGCCAGCAGTTGGGGCGCAAGGGCGCAGTATTTT. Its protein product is CASSWGARAQYF.

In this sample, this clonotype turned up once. CDR3 in DNA: TGCGCCAGCAGCCCCGGGACTCCTATGTGGACTGAAGCTTTCTTT. It translates to CASSPGTPMWTEAFF. V and J are TRBV4-1 and TRBJ1-1, with D possibly being TRBD1 (5 bases). This CDR3 contains 15 residues. Trimming left V 4 bases short and J 5 bases short, with 17 bases between. The germline CDR1 and CDR2 sequences are MGHRA and YSYEKL.

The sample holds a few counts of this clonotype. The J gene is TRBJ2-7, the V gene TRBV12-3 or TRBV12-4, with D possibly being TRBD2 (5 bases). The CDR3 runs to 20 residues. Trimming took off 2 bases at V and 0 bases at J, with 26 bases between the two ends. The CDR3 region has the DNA TGTGCCAGCAGTTTAAGGATGAGGGCTCATTGCCTTAAGTTCTCCTACGAGCAGTACTTC. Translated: CASSLRMRAHCLKFSYEQYF.

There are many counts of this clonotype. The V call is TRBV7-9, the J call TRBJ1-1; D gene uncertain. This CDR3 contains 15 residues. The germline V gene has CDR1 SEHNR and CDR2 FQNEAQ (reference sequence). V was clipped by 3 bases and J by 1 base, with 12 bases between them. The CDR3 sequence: CASSFLSGANTEAFF. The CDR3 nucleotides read TGTGCCAGCAGCTTCCTTTCGGGAGCGAACACTGAAGCTTTCTTT.

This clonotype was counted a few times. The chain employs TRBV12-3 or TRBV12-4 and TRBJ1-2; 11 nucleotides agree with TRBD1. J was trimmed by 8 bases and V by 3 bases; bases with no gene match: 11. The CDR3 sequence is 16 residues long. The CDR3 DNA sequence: TGTGCCAGCAGTTTGATTTTCGGACAGGGGGCGGAAGGCTACACCTTC. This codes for CASSLIFGQGAEGYTF.

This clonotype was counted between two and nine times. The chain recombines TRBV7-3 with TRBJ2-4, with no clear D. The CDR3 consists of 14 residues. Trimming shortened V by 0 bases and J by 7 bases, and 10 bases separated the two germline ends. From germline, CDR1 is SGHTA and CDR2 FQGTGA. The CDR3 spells CASSLTPAPNIQYF. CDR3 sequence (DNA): TGTGCCAGCAGCTTAACCCCAGCTCCCAACATTCAGTACTTC.

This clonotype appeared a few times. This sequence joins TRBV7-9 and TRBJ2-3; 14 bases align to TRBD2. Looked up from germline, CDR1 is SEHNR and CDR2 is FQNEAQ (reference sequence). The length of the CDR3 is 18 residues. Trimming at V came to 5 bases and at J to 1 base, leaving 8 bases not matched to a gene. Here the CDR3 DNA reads TGTGCCAGCAGCCCTCGTGCGACTAGCGGGAGGGGCACAGATACGCAGTATTTT. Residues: CASSPRATSGRGTDTQYF.

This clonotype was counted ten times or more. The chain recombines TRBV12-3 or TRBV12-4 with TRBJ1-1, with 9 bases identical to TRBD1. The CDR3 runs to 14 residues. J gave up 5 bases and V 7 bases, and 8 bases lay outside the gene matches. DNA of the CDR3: TGTGCCAGCATCATGGGACAGGGCATTACTGAAGCTTTCTTT. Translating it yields CASIMGQGITEAFF.

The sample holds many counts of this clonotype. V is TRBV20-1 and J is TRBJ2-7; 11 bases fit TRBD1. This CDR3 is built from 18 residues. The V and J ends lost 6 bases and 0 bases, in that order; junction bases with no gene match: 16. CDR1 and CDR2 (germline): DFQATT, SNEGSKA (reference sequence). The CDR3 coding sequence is TGCAGTGCGCGGACAGGGGGCCGTGGCGGGCTAAGCTCCTACGAGCAGTACTTC. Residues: CSARTGGRGGLSSYEQYF.

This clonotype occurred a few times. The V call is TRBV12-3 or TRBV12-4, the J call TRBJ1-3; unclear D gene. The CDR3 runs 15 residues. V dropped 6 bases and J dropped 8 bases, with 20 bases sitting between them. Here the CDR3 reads CASRTVDRRGDTIYF. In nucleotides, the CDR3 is TGTGCCAGCAGGACCGTGGACCGCCGCGGGGACACCATATATTTT.

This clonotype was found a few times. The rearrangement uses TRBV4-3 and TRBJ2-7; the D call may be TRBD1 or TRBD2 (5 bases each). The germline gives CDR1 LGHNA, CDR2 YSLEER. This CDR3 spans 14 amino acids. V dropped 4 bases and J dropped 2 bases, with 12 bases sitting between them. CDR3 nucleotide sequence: TGCGCCAGCAGCCTTCGACTGGGACCCTACGAGCAGTACTTC. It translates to CASSLRLGPYEQYF.